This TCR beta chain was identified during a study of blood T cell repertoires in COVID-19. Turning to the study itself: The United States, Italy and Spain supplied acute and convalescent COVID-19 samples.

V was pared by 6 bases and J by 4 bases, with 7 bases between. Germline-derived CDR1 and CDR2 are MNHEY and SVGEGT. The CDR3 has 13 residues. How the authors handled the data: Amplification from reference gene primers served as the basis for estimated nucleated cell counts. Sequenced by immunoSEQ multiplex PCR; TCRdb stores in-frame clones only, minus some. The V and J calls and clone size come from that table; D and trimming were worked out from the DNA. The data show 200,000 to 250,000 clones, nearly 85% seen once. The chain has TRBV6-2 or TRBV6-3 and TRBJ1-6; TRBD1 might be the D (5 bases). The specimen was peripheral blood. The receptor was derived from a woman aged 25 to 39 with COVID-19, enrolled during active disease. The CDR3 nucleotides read TGTGCCAGCAGCGACAGATATAATTCACCCCTCCACTTT. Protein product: CASSDRYNSPLHF.